The rows below give T cell receptor beta chains drawn from one sample of a study of graft-versus-host responses after intestinal transplantation. No antigens are known for them. Sequenced by immunoSEQ multiplex PCR; TCRdb stores in-frame clones only, minus some. This sample has some 150,000 clones, with 80% to 95% found just once. The sample was unstimulated CD4+ T cells sorted from spleen or lymph node cells, taken before intestinal transplant. The receptors shown here come from a human donor who received an intestinal transplant. CDR3s include the opening cysteine and the closing phenylalanine or tryptophan. A D gene is named only where the DNA matches it firmly. The size entry is marked missing in some rows and otherwise reads once, few, many or a size class.

D gene: TRBD1; V gene: TRBV10-2; J gene: TRBJ2-7; clone size: .; CDR3 protein: CASSESGQGSYEQYF; CDR3 DNA: TGCGCCAGCAGTGAGTCGGGACAGGGCTCCTACGAGCAGTACTTC
D gene: TRBD1; V gene: TRBV27; J gene: TRBJ2-3; clone size: .; CDR3 protein: CASSSTGDFGDTQYF; CDR3 DNA: TGTGCCAGCAGTTCCACAGGGGATTTCGGGGATACGCAGTATTTT
D gene: .; V gene: TRBV9; J gene: TRBJ1-6; clone size: .; CDR3 protein: CASSVMDRNSPLHF; CDR3 DNA: TGTGCCAGCAGCGTAATGGACAGAAATTCACCCCTCCACTTT
D gene: .; V gene: TRBV9; J gene: TRBJ2-3; clone size: .; CDR3 protein: CASNLDGGPGDTQYF; CDR3 DNA: TGTGCCAGCAATCTAGATGGAGGCCCCGGAGATACGCAGTATTTT
D gene: .; V gene: TRBV7-9; J gene: TRBJ1-5; clone size: .; CDR3 protein: CASSLVGAVNQPQHF; CDR3 DNA: TGTGCCAGCAGCTTAGTAGGGGCAGTGAATCAGCCCCAGCATTTT
D gene: TRBD1; V gene: TRBV9; J gene: TRBJ1-1; clone size: .; CDR3 protein: CASSLGQGDTEAFF; CDR3 DNA: TGTGCCAGCAGCCTGGGACAGGGGGACACTGAAGCTTTCTTT
D gene: .; V gene: TRBV30; J gene: TRBJ1-2; clone size: .; CDR3 protein: CAWSVMRGANYGYTF; CDR3 DNA: TGTGCCTGGAGTGTAATGCGGGGGGCGAACTATGGCTACACCTTC
D gene: .; V gene: TRBV30; J gene: TRBJ1-1; clone size: .; CDR3 protein: CAWSVRRGSNTEAFF; CDR3 DNA: TGTGCCTGGAGTGTACGGAGGGGTTCGAACACTGAAGCTTTCTTT
D gene: .; V gene: TRBV7-9; J gene: TRBJ2-7; clone size: .; CDR3 protein: CASSLEGTLPNF; CDR3 DNA: TGTGCCAGCAGTCTAGAGGGGACCTTGCCGAACTTC
D gene: TRBD2; V gene: TRBV5-4; J gene: TRBJ2-5; clone size: .; CDR3 protein: CASSEGLAAETQYF; CDR3 DNA: TGTGCCAGCAGCGAAGGACTAGCCGCAGAGACCCAGTACTTC
D gene: .; V gene: TRBV10-3; J gene: TRBJ1-1; clone size: .; CDR3 protein: CAISPQGPEAFF; CDR3 DNA: TGTGCCATCAGCCCTCAGGGTCCTGAAGCTTTCTTT
D gene: .; V gene: TRBV4-3; J gene: TRBJ1-6; clone size: .; CDR3 protein: CASSQVTPTSSYNSPLHF; CDR3 DNA: TGCGCCAGCAGCCAAGTAACACCTACTAGCTCCTATAATTCACCCCTCCACTTT
D gene: .; V gene: TRBV28; J gene: TRBJ2-5; clone size: .; CDR3 protein: CASSFVGTFSETQYF; CDR3 DNA: TGTGCCAGCAGCTTCGTCGGGACATTCTCTGAGACCCAGTACTTC
D gene: .; V gene: TRBV5-1; J gene: TRBJ1-5; clone size: .; CDR3 protein: CASSPLGEGNQPQHF; CDR3 DNA: TGCGCCAGCAGCCCACTTGGGGAGGGAAATCAGCCCCAGCATTTT
D gene: .; V gene: TRBV7-9; J gene: TRBJ1-2; clone size: .; CDR3 protein: CASSLARDYGYTF; CDR3 DNA: TGTGCCAGCAGCTTAGCCAGGGACTATGGCTACACCTTC
D gene: .; V gene: TRBV7-8; J gene: TRBJ2-6; clone size: .; CDR3 protein: CASRKDRSFSGANVLTF; CDR3 DNA: TGTGCCAGCAGGAAGGACAGATCCTTCTCTGGGGCCAACGTCCTGACTTTC
D gene: .; V gene: TRBV19; J gene: TRBJ2-7; clone size: .; CDR3 protein: CASSLLVTSYEQYF; CDR3 DNA: TGTGCCAGTAGTCTTCTTGTCACCTCCTACGAGCAGTACTTC
D gene: .; V gene: TRBV15; J gene: TRBJ2-7; clone size: .; CDR3 protein: CATSRDRVTNEQYF; CDR3 DNA: TGTGCCACCAGCAGAGACAGGGTAACGAACGAGCAGTACTTC
D gene: .; V gene: TRBV5-4; J gene: TRBJ2-2; clone size: .; CDR3 protein: CASSLEGLYTGELFF; CDR3 DNA: TGTGCCAGCAGCTTGGAAGGGTTGTACACCGGGGAGCTGTTTTTT
D gene: TRBD1; V gene: TRBV28; J gene: TRBJ2-4; clone size: .; CDR3 protein: CASSLAGDREYF; CDR3 DNA: TGTGCCAGCAGTTTAGCAGGAGACAGGGAGTACTTC
D gene: .; V gene: TRBV5-8; J gene: TRBJ2-1; clone size: .; CDR3 protein: CASSLASAQYRNEQFF; CDR3 DNA: TGTGCCAGCAGCTTAGCCTCCGCTCAATACCGCAATGAGCAGTTCTTC
D gene: .; V gene: TRBV10-1; J gene: TRBJ2-1; clone size: .; CDR3 protein: CASSESDPHEQFF; CDR3 DNA: TGCGCCAGCAGTGAGTCAGACCCCCATGAGCAGTTCTTC
D gene: .; V gene: TRBV7-5; J gene: TRBJ1-1; clone size: once; CDR3 protein: CVRSPPWASPITEAFF; CDR3 DNA: TGTGTCAGAAGCCCGCCCTGGGCATCGCCCATCACTGAAGCTTTCTTT
D gene: TRBD1; V gene: TRBV9; J gene: TRBJ2-7; clone size: .; CDR3 protein: CASSTAGGSGEQYF; CDR3 DNA: TGTGCCAGCAGCACCGCAGGGGGATCGGGCGAGCAGTACTTC
D gene: .; V gene: TRBV6-1; J gene: TRBJ2-7; clone size: .; CDR3 protein: CASSEEIWGHEQYF; CDR3 DNA: TGTGCCAGCAGTGAAGAGATCTGGGGCCACGAGCAGTACTTC
D gene: .; V gene: TRBV5-1; J gene: TRBJ2-7; clone size: .; CDR3 protein: CASSLEPDTSYEQYF; CDR3 DNA: TGCGCCAGCAGCTTGGAGCCGGACACCTCCTACGAGCAGTACTTC
D gene: .; V gene: TRBV21-1; J gene: TRBJ2-1; clone size: .; CDR3 protein: CASSNMCNEQFF; CDR3 DNA: TGTGCCAGCAGCAACATGTGCAATGAGCAGTTCTTC
D gene: TRBD1; V gene: TRBV4-1; J gene: TRBJ2-1; clone size: .; CDR3 protein: CASSQDRDREYNEQFF; CDR3 DNA: TGCGCCAGCAGCCAAGACCGGGACAGGGAATACAATGAGCAGTTCTTC
D gene: .; V gene: TRBV7-2; J gene: TRBJ2-1; clone size: once; CDR3 protein: CASSLVGRNEQFF; CDR3 DNA: TGTGCCAGCAGCTTAGTCGGGCGCAATGAGCAGTTCTTC
D gene: .; V gene: TRBV14; J gene: TRBJ2-7; clone size: .; CDR3 protein: CASGLEDYEQYF; CDR3 DNA: TGTGCCAGCGGACTGGAGGACTACGAGCAGTACTTC
D gene: .; V gene: TRBV30; J gene: TRBJ2-1; clone size: few; CDR3 protein: CAWSRGRDNEQFF; CDR3 DNA: TGTGCCTGGAGTCGAGGCAGAGACAATGAGCAGTTCTTC
D gene: .; V gene: TRBV4-1; J gene: TRBJ1-2; clone size: .; CDR3 protein: CASSQDLNRVGQHTF; CDR3 DNA: TGCGCCAGCAGCCAGGACTTGAACAGGGTAGGGCAGCACACCTTC
D gene: .; V gene: TRBV6-6; J gene: TRBJ2-3; clone size: once; CDR3 protein: CASSYGSRDTQYF; CDR3 DNA: TGTGCCAGCTCCTACGGTTCGAGGGATACGCAGTATTTT
D gene: TRBD2; V gene: TRBV4-2; J gene: TRBJ2-5; clone size: .; CDR3 protein: CASSQAGLAEETQYF; CDR3 DNA: TGTGCCAGCAGCCAAGCGGGACTAGCGGAAGAGACCCAGTACTTC
D gene: .; V gene: TRBV6-6; J gene: TRBJ2-1; clone size: .; CDR3 protein: CASSYSNQRDEQFF; CDR3 DNA: TGTGCCAGCAGTTACTCGAACCAGCGGGATGAGCAGTTCTTC
D gene: .; V gene: TRBV28; J gene: TRBJ1-5; clone size: .; CDR3 protein: CASLGREWSNQPQHF; CDR3 DNA: TGTGCCAGCCTCGGACGGGAGTGGAGCAATCAGCCCCAGCATTTT
D gene: TRBD1; V gene: TRBV18; J gene: TRBJ2-7; clone size: .; CDR3 protein: CASSPGGQAPSFVEQYF; CDR3 DNA: TGTGCCAGCTCACCAGGGGGACAGGCTCCTTCCTTTGTCGAGCAGTACTTC
D gene: .; V gene: TRBV9; J gene: TRBJ2-7; clone size: .; CDR3 protein: CASSVYEQYF; CDR3 DNA: TGTGCCAGCAGCGTTTACGAGCAGTACTTC
D gene: TRBD1; V gene: TRBV25-1; J gene: TRBJ2-2; clone size: .; CDR3 protein: CASRPGQGARGELFF; CDR3 DNA: TGTGCCAGCAGACCGGGACAGGGGGCGAGGGGGGAGCTGTTTTTT
D gene: .; V gene: TRBV2; J gene: TRBJ1-4; clone size: .; CDR3 protein: CASTSGTGNEKLFF; CDR3 DNA: TGTGCCAGCACCTCGGGGACTGGTAATGAAAAACTGTTTTTT
D gene: .; V gene: TRBV7-3; J gene: TRBJ2-5; clone size: few; CDR3 protein: CASSLMVADETQYF; CDR3 DNA: TGTGCCAGCAGCTTAATGGTAGCTGATGAGACCCAGTACTTC
D gene: .; V gene: TRBV21-1; J gene: TRBJ2-7; clone size: .; CDR3 protein: CASSKALSVSYEQYF; CDR3 DNA: TGTGCCAGCAGCAAAGCGCTTTCCGTCTCCTACGAGCAGTACTTC
D gene: .; V gene: TRBV9; J gene: TRBJ2-5; clone size: .; CDR3 protein: CASSESMGQETQYF; CDR3 DNA: TGTGCCAGCAGCGAGTCAATGGGTCAAGAGACCCAGTACTTC
D gene: .; V gene: TRBV27; J gene: TRBJ2-3; clone size: .; CDR3 protein: CASSLSRTVTDTQYF; CDR3 DNA: TGTGCCAGCAGTCTCTCGCGGACGGTGACGGATACGCAGTATTTT
D gene: TRBD2; V gene: TRBV5-1; J gene: TRBJ2-3; clone size: .; CDR3 protein: CASSLAGGGYTDTQYF; CDR3 DNA: TGCGCCAGCAGCTTGGCCGGCGGGGGATACACAGATACGCAGTATTTT
D gene: TRBD2; V gene: TRBV4-2; J gene: TRBJ2-1; clone size: .; CDR3 protein: CASSQAPGPGGRPYNEQFF; CDR3 DNA: TGTGCCAGCAGCCAAGCCCCTGGTCCGGGAGGGCGACCCTACAATGAGCAGTTCTTC
D gene: .; V gene: TRBV7-3; J gene: TRBJ2-3; clone size: once; CDR3 protein: CASSPGLSTDTQYF; CDR3 DNA: TGTGCCAGCAGCCCTGGACTATCAACAGATACGCAGTATTTT
D gene: .; V gene: TRBV4-2; J gene: TRBJ2-5; clone size: .; CDR3 protein: CASSSLMGETQYF; CDR3 DNA: TGTGCCAGCAGCTCCCTGATGGGGGAGACCCAGTACTTC